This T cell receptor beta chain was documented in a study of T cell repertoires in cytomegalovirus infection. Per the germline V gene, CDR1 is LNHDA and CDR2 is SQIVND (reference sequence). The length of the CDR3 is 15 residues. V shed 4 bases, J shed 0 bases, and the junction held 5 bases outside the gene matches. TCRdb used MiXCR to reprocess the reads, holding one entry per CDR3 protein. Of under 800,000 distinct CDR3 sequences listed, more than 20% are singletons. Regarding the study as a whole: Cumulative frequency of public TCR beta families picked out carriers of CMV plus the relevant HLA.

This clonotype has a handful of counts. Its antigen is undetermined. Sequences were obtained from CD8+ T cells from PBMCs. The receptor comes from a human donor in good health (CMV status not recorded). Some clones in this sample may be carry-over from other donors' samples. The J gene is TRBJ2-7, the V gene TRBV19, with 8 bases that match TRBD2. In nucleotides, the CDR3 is TGTGCCAGTAGTACTAGCGGGCTTAGCTCCTACGAGCAGTACTTC. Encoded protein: CASSTSGLSSYEQYF.